The sequence of this T cell receptor beta chain was determined in a study of cytomegalovirus exposure and HLA in healthy donors. Comments on this clone: Its antigen remains unidentified.

Broader study findings: Across donors, presence/absence analyses took sequencing depth to be roughly uniform. What was likely a sequencing artifact was a cluster of highly shared sequence variants. Most subjects had HLA-A and HLA-B alleles reportedly predicted accurately by TCR beta sequences.

The PCR had 60 Vbeta and 13 Jbeta primers. Generated by immunoSEQ multiplex PCR, the TCRdb table keeps only in-frame clones and is missing some. The sample includes about 160,000 clones, 70% to 80% of them seen just once. The specimen sequenced was PBMCs. The clonotype originates from a man aged 25-45 years in good health and CMV-seronegative.

CDR3 nucleotide sequence: TGCAGCGCTGTGGACAGAGACTACACTGAAGCTTTCTTT. The encoded protein is CSAVDRDYTEAFF. V is TRBV29-1 and J is TRBJ1-1; tentative D call: TRBD1 (6 bases). V lost 7 bases, J lost 3 bases, and 15 bases lay in between. The CDR3 has 13 residues. Germline loops: CDR1 SQVTM, CDR2 ANQGSEA.